Detailed here is one T cell receptor (beta chain). The antigen is not known. The data derive from a study of T cell responses to AZD1222 COVID-19 vaccine. Study context: Second-dose recipients at about 4 or about 12 weeks were treated as one pooled group.

Sequencing was performed with immunoSEQ multiplex PCR; in TCRdb, only in-frame clones are kept and a portion is missing. The repertoire includes approximately 110,000 clones, over 75% of them detected once, and around 7.7% sits in the top ten. This CDR3 comprises 13 residues. The germline gives CDR1 SNHLY, CDR2 FYNNEI. V shed 2 bases, J shed 4 bases, and the junction held 2 bases outside the gene matches. Whole-study findings and limits: Donors were mostly white British, more females; clonal diversity possibly underestimated. The study identified only five or six AZD1222 recipients as seropositive at baseline.

The clonotype was recovered from an adult in good health. The chain carries TRBV2 and TRBJ2-7; 7 nucleotides match TRBD2. The source material was peripheral blood, sampled on day 0 of AZD1222 vaccination. CDR3 region: CASSEWEGYEQYF. CDR3 DNA: TGTGCCAGCAGTGAATGGGAGGGGTACGAGCAGTACTTC.